The 6 T cell receptor beta chains below all came from one sample that was sequenced in a study of blood T cell repertoires in COVID-19. Assay used: immunoSEQ multiplex PCR; TCRdb lists only in-frame clones, some missing. The sample holds some 120,000 clones, over 80% seen once. What was sequenced was peripheral blood. All receptors come from a man aged 70-80 years with acute or convalescent COVID-19.

This chain links TRBV19 with TRBJ1-5, with 9 bases aligning to TRBD1. The CDR3 loop spans 16 amino acids. J lost 4 bases, V lost 2 bases, and 6 bases had no gene match. Per the germline V gene, CDR1 is LNHDA and CDR2 is SQIVND (reference sequence). The CDR3 nucleotides read TGTGCCAGTAGTATACGGACAGGGGTACGGAATCAGCCCCAGCATTTT. It is translated as CASSIRTGVRNQPQHF. The full variable domain, in which reference TRBV19 and TRBJ1-5 provide the parts outside the CDR3, is DGGITQSPKYLFRKEGQNVTLSCEQNLNHDAMYWYRQDPGQGLRLIYYSQIVNDFQKGDIAEGYSVSREKKESFPLTVTSAQKNPTAFYLCASSIRTGVRNQPQHFGDGTRLSIL.

V usage is TRBV7-9 and J usage is TRBJ1-4; 10 bases map to TRBD1. The V gene end was trimmed by 1 base and the J gene end by 5 bases; junction bases not matched to a gene: 4. Looked up from germline, CDR1 is SEHNR and CDR2 is FQNEAQ (reference sequence). The CDR3 totals 16 residues. CDR3 residues: CASSLVKGQGNEKLFF. The CDR3 nucleotides read TGTGCCAGCAGCTTAGTGAAGGGACAGGGGAATGAAAAACTGTTTTTT.

With regard to this clone: Because the CDR3's place on the DNA is in doubt, the DNA is left out and the CDR3 is given as listed by TCRdb. The V call is TRBV21-1, the J call TRBJ1-2; TRBD1, as called in the table, went unchecked against the DNA. TRBV21-1 is deemed a pseudogene. The CDR3 is 15 amino acids long, termini counted. The CDR3 loop is CASSKVGAGARGYTF.

The gene calls are TRBV2 and TRBJ1-1, with 11 bases fitting TRBD1. V lost 8 bases to trimming and J lost 0 bases; unmatched junction nucleotides: 17. The germline gives CDR1 SNHLY, CDR2 FYNNEI. The CDR3 is 19 amino acids. The CDR3: CASRRRRGQGETMNTEAFF. In DNA form, the CDR3 reads TGTGCCAGCCGGAGGAGAAGGGGACAGGGGGAGACGATGAACACTGAAGCTTTCTTT. Combining the CDR3 with reference TRBV2 and TRBJ1-1 gives the whole variable domain EPEVTQTPSHQVTQMGQEVILRCVPISNHLYFYWYRQILGQKVEFLVSFYNNEISEKSEIFDDQFSVERPDGSNFTLKIRSTKLEDSAMYFCASRRRRGQGETMNTEAFFGQGTRLTVV.

This clone was observed once. The rearrangement uses TRBV7-2 and TRBJ2-3, with TRBD2 matching 10 bases. Per the germline V gene, CDR1 is SGHTA and CDR2 is FQGNSA. Losses at the gene ends were 5 bases for V and 12 bases for J; bases not matched to a gene: 8. This CDR3 spans 13 amino acids. CDR3 nucleotide sequence: TGTGCCAGCAGCCTCGCTAGCGGGGGCGCACAGTATTTT. Translating gives CASSLASGGAQYF.

The chain links TRBV2 to TRBJ2-3, with TRBD1 matching 9 bases. Germline CDR1 is SNHLY and CDR2 is FYNNEI. This CDR3 is built from 13 residues. The junction had 2 bases not matched to a gene; V was cut back by 6 bases and J by 4 bases. CDR3 in DNA: TGTGCCAGCAGAGACAGGGGGGCAGATACGCAGTATTTT. It translates to CASRDRGADTQYF.